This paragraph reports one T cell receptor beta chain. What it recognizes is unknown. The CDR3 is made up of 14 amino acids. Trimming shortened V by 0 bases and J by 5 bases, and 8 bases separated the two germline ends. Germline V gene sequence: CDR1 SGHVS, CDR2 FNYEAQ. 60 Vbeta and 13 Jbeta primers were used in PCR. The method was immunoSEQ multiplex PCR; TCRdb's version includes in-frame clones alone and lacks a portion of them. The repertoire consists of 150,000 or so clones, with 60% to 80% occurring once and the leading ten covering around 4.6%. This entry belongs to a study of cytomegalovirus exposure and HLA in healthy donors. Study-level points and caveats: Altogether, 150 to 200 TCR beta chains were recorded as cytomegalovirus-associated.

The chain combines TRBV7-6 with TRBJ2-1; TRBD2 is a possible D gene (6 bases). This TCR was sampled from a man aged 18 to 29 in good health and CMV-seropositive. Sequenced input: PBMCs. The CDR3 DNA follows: TGTGCCAGCAGCTTAGCGGGAGGAGACAATGAGCAGTTCTTC. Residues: CASSLAGGDNEQFF.